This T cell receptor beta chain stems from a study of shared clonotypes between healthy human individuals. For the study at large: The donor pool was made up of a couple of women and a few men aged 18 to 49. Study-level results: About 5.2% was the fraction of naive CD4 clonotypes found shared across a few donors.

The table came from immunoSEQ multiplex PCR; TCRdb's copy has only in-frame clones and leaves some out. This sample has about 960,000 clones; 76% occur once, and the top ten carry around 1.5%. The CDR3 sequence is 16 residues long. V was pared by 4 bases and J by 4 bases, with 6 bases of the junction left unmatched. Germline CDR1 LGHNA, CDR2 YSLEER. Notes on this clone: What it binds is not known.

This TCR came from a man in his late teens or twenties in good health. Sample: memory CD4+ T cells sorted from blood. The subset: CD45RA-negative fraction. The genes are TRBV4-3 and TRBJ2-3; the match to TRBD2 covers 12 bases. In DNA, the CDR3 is TGCGCCAGCAGCCTGGACCGACTAGCGGGAGCAGATACGCAGTATTTT. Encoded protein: CASSLDRLAGADTQYF.